Shown below are 16 T cell receptor beta chains from a single sample sequenced in a study of CD8 T cells in ankylosing spondylitis. Their antigens are not known. The study's findings and limits: A TCR beta motif of several highly homologous variants seemed to mark ankylosing spondylitis blood.

TCRdb re-analysed the 5' RACE reads in MiXCR, keeping a single row per CDR3 protein. The sample has about 540,000 distinct CDR3 sequences; about an eighth are singletons. Sequencing used blood, either unsorted or a sorted T cell fraction (not recorded which). All receptors come from a male donor with ankylosing spondylitis.

The chain joins TRBV7-9 to TRBJ2-5; D possibly uses TRBD1 or TRBD2 (5 bases each). Germline values: CDR1 SEHNR, CDR2 FQNEAQ (reference sequence). Trimming pared 4 bases from V and 4 bases from J, leaving 16 bases between. The CDR3 has 15 residues. The CDR3 spells CASSSTLGAGETQYF. The CDR3 DNA is TGTGCCAGCAGCTCGACACTAGGGGCGGGAGAGACCCAGTACTTC.

In this sample, this clonotype turned up a few times. The chain employs TRBV2 and TRBJ2-2; D is perhaps TRBD1 or TRBD2 (5 bases each). V lost 8 bases to trimming and J lost 3 bases, with 13 bases between them. Germline V gives CDR1 SNHLY, CDR2 FYNNEI. This CDR3 has 14 amino acids. CDR3 amino acids: CASFGGMDTGELFF. DNA of the CDR3: TGTGCCAGCTTTGGGGGAATGGACACCGGGGAGCTGTTTTTT.

The chain uses TRBV20-1 and TRBJ2-4, with 7 bases lining up with TRBD1. After removal of 3 bases from V and 0 bases from J, the junction contained 14 bases not matched to a gene. Per the germline V gene, CDR1 is DFQATT and CDR2 is SNEGSKA (reference sequence). The CDR3 is 18 residues long. The CDR3 nucleotides read TGCAGTGCTAGGACCGGGACAGCGATTTCTATAGCCAAAAACATTCAGTACTTC. Translating gives CSARTGTAISIAKNIQYF.

This clonotype was seen only a few times. The rearrangement uses TRBV20-1 and TRBJ2-1, with D possibly being TRBD2 (5 bases). V gave up 3 bases and J gave up 8 bases, with 17 bases separating them. Germline-derived CDR1 and CDR2 are DFQATT and SNEGSKA (reference sequence). The CDR3 runs to 14 residues. The CDR3 protein is CSASGLYLRDEQFF. In DNA form, the CDR3 reads TGCAGTGCTAGTGGGCTCTATTTGCGGGATGAGCAGTTCTTC.

This rearrangement joins TRBV20-1 to TRBJ1-3; tentatively, D is TRBD1 (6 bases). Germline CDR1 DFQATT, CDR2 SNEGSKA (reference sequence). This CDR3 spans 14 amino acids. Deletions cut 6 bases from V and 0 bases from J, with 12 bases between. This CDR3 reads CSATDRISGNTIYF. The CDR3 DNA is TGCAGTGCAACCGACAGGATCTCTGGAAACACCATATATTTT.

Only a few counts were recorded for this clonotype. V is TRBV7-2 and J is TRBJ1-6, with 9 nucleotides matching TRBD1. The trim removed 2 bases at V and 10 bases at J, leaving 9 bases unmatched. The CDR3 extends over 16 amino acids. The germline V gene encodes CDR1 SGHTA and CDR2 FQGNSA. CDR3 nucleotide sequence: TGTGCCAGCAGCTTACCGGGACAGGGTTTTCGGTCACCCCTCCACTTT. It encodes CASSLPGQGFRSPLHF. Filled out from reference TRBV7-2 and TRBJ1-6, the complete variable domain reads GAGVSQSPSNKVTEKGKDVELRCDPISGHTALYWYRQSLGQGLEFLIYFQGNSAPDKSGLPSDRFSAERTGGSVSTLTIQRTQQEDSAVYLCASSLPGQGFRSPLHFGNGTRLTVT.

The gene calls are TRBV20-1 and TRBJ1-1; D remains ambiguous. V was pared by 2 bases and J by 0 bases, with 19 bases between. The CDR3 is made up of 17 amino acids. Per germline, CDR1 DFQATT and CDR2 SNEGSKA (reference sequence). CDR3 loop: CSARLTGSLGMNTEAFF. The CDR3, as DNA: TGCAGTGCTAGATTAACCGGGAGTCTAGGGATGAACACTGAAGCTTTCTTT.

This clonotype was recorded a few times. The chain carries TRBV5-5 and TRBJ2-3, with 13 nucleotides matching TRBD2. V lost 4 bases, J lost 4 bases, and 6 bases stayed unmatched. Germline V lookup: CDR1 SGHKS, CDR2 YYEKEE (reference sequence). The length of the CDR3 is 16 residues. The CDR3, as DNA: TGTGCCAGCAGCCCATGGACTAGCGGGAGCGCAGATACGCAGTATTTT. Translation gives CASSPWTSGSADTQYF. The entire variable domain, with the rest obtained from reference TRBV5-5 and TRBJ2-3, is as follows: DAGVTQSPTHLIKTRGQQVTLRCSPISGHKSVSWYQQVLGQGPQFIFQYYEKEERGRGNFPDRFSARQFPNYSSELNVNALLLGDSALYLCASSPWTSGSADTQYFGPGTRLTVL.

The rearrangement joins TRBV7-8 to TRBJ2-7, with 11 positions matching TRBD2. The V and J ends lost 5 bases and 6 bases, in that order; junction bases with no gene match: 9. Germline V gene sequence: CDR1 SGHVS, CDR2 FQNEAQ. The CDR3 has 15 amino acids. The CDR3 DNA reads as TGTGCCAGCAGCCGAACTAGCGGGAGTGGAAGCGAGCAGTACGTC. Its protein product is CASSRTSGSGSEQYV.

This clonotype has only a few counts. The J gene is TRBJ2-1, the V gene TRBV5-1; TRBD1 agrees at 8 bases. V trimming: 0 bases; J trimming: 6 bases; junction bases outside the gene matches: 5. The CDR3 extends over 15 amino acids. Germline V gene lookup returns CDR1 SGHRS and CDR2 YFSETQ. Here the CDR3 reads CASSLEGQDFNEQFF. Written as DNA, the CDR3 is TGCGCCAGCAGCTTGGAGGGACAGGATTTCAATGAGCAGTTCTTC.

This clonotype occurred a few times. The V gene is TRBV19, the J gene TRBJ2-5; D is possibly TRBD1 (5 bases). Germline V gene sequence: CDR1 LNHDA, CDR2 SQIVND (reference sequence). This CDR3 spans 14 amino acids. With 5 bases removed from V and 1 base from J, the gap between germline ends came to 11 bases. CDR3 sequence reads: CASSPDRLQETQYF. The CDR3 DNA follows: TGTGCCAGTAGTCCCGACAGACTCCAAGAGACCCAGTACTTC.

This clonotype has just a few counts. This chain uses TRBV20-1 with TRBJ2-7; tentatively, D is TRBD1 or TRBD2 (6 bases each). This CDR3 spans 15 amino acids. The V gene's germline CDR1 is DFQATT and CDR2 SNEGSKA (reference sequence). The V end lost 8 bases, the J end lost 0 bases, and 20 bases lay between the germline ends. DNA of the CDR3: TGCAGTACAAGAGAGGAGGCGGGACACTCCTACGAGCAGTACTTC. It specifies CSTREEAGHSYEQYF.

The chain employs TRBV29-1 and TRBJ2-7; D remains ambiguous. Trimming stripped 3 bases from V and 6 bases from J, with 9 bases between. CDR1 is SQVTM and CDR2 is ANQGSEA in the germline V gene. This CDR3 contains 11 residues. CDR3: CSVDKAAEQYF. In DNA, the CDR3 is TGCAGCGTTGATAAGGCAGCCGAGCAGTACTTC.

This clonotype was detected a few times. V and J are TRBV10-1 and TRBJ2-5, with 8 nucleotides matching TRBD2. V gave up 0 bases and J gave up 5 bases; unmatched junction bases: 8. CDR1 and CDR2 (germline): WNHNN, SYGVQD (reference sequence). This CDR3 is built from 16 residues. CDR3 protein: CASSESDREGQETQYF. The CDR3 DNA reads as TGCGCCAGCAGTGAGTCGGATCGGGAGGGCCAGGAGACCCAGTACTTC.

This chain uses TRBV7-9 with TRBJ2-5; TRBD1 aligns across 8 bases. Germline assignment: CDR1 SEHNR and CDR2 FQNEAQ (reference sequence). CDR3 size: 15 residues. V shed 4 bases, J shed 0 bases, and the junction held 4 bases outside the gene matches. CDR3 sequence reads: CASSSRDRYQETQYF. The CDR3 nucleotides are TGTGCCAGCAGCTCCCGGGACAGGTACCAAGAGACCCAGTACTTC.

This clonotype occurred a few times. The V gene is TRBV5-6, the J gene TRBJ2-2, with TRBD1 identical over 10 bases. The length of the CDR3 is 16 residues. The J segment lost 4 bases and the V segment lost 2 bases, leaving 5 bases of the junction unmatched. Germline values: CDR1 SGHDT, CDR2 YYEEEE. The DNA for the CDR3 is TGTGCCAGCAGCTTAACCGGGACAGGGGTCACCGGGGAGCTGTTTTTT. Translation gives CASSLTGTGVTGELFF.